The 23 T cell receptor beta chains below come from one sample, sequenced in a study of blood T cell repertoires in COVID-19. The repertoire was sequenced with immunoSEQ multiplex PCR; TCRdb's copy has only in-frame clones and lacks some. The table shows 68,000 or so clones, with over 80% occurring only once. Source material: peripheral blood. The receptor set was obtained from a human donor in a cohort sampled during active COVID-19.

The chain employs TRBV6-6 and TRBJ2-1; TRBD2 aligns across 14 bases. J gave up 9 bases and V 4 bases, and 5 bases lay outside the gene matches. This CDR3 has 15 residues. Germline V CDR1 and CDR2: MNHNY, SVGAGI (reference sequence). DNA of the CDR3: TGTGCCAGCAGTTTCGGGACTAGCGGGAGTAGTGAGCAGTTCTTC. Translation: CASSFGTSGSSEQFF.

The rearrangement uses TRBV28 and TRBJ1-4; D gene ambiguous. Germline V CDR1 and CDR2: MDHEN, SYDVKM. Trimming took 7 bases from V and 5 from J, leaving 8 bases between them. CDR3 length: 12 amino acids. The CDR3 DNA reads as TGTGCCAGCACCCAAGAGAATGAAAAACTGTTTTTT. Translating gives CASTQENEKLFF.

V is TRBV10-3 and J is TRBJ2-1; TRBD2 aligns across 8 bases. The CDR3 consists of 15 residues. V trimming: 3 bases; J trimming: 4 bases; junction bases outside the gene matches: 5. CDR1 and CDR2 (germline): ENHRY, SYGVKD. The DNA for the CDR3 is TGTGCCATCAGTGAAACTAGCGGACGTTACAATGAGCAGTTCTTC. The encoded protein is CAISETSGRYNEQFF.

The chain joins TRBV28 to TRBJ1-2; the D is unclear. The CDR3 spans 12 residues. The germline gives CDR1 MDHEN, CDR2 SYDVKM. The germline V and J ends were trimmed by 9 bases and 7 bases, with 15 bases remaining between them. The CDR3 DNA follows: TGTGCCAGTAAGGGAGGCCAAGGTGGCTACACCTTC. This gives the protein CASKGGQGGYTF.

The V call is TRBV7-2, the J call TRBJ2-5, with TRBD2 matching 7 bases. Germline values: CDR1 SGHTA, CDR2 FQGNSA. The V and J ends lost 6 bases and 10 bases, in that order; junction bases with no gene match: 11. The CDR3 is 13 residues long. The CDR3, as DNA: TGTGCCAGCAGATCCGTGGCTAGCGGCCTCCAGTACTTC. This sequence encodes CASRSVASGLQYF.

This chain joins TRBV28 and TRBJ1-1, with D unclear. V lost 1 base and J 11 bases, leaving 14 bases between the germline ends. Per germline, CDR1 MDHEN and CDR2 SYDVKM. This CDR3 is 13 amino acids long. The CDR3 spells CASSLSAPVEAFF. The CDR3 nucleotides read TGTGCCAGCAGTTTATCAGCGCCGGTTGAGGCTTTCTTT.

The rearrangement joins TRBV4-2 to TRBJ2-1; 9 bases are shared with TRBD2. V gave up 6 bases and J gave up 8 bases; unmatched junction bases: 23. Germline values: CDR1 LGHNA, CDR2 YNFKEQ. This CDR3 spans 19 amino acids. CDR3: CASSPGASGTRGGLDEQFF. The CDR3 DNA is TGTGCCAGCAGTCCCGGGGCTAGCGGGACCAGAGGAGGCCTCGATGAGCAGTTCTTC.

This chain connects TRBV6-5 to TRBJ1-1, with unresolved D. With 3 bases removed from V and 1 base from J, the gap between germline ends came to 12 bases. This CDR3 is built from 15 residues. CDR1 MNHEY and CDR2 SVGAGI come from the germline V gene. CDR3 protein: CASSYGHLSNTEAFF. CDR3 DNA sequence: TGTGCCAGCAGTTATGGGCATCTCTCGAACACTGAAGCTTTCTTT.

The chain couples TRBV6-6 to TRBJ2-3; 8 nucleotides match TRBD2. J lost 6 bases, V lost 7 bases, and 9 bases had no gene match. In germline, CDR1 is MNHNY, CDR2 SVGAGI (reference sequence). The CDR3 length is 14 residues. The CDR3 DNA is TGTGCCAGCAAACCCAGCGGGAGCTCGGATACGCAGTATTTT. Protein sequence: CASKPSGSSDTQYF.

The chain carries TRBV7-9 and TRBJ2-1; TRBD1 matches at 8 bases. The CDR3 consists of 15 residues. CDR1 SEHNR and CDR2 FQNEAQ come from the germline V gene (reference sequence). J was trimmed by 12 bases and V by 1 base; bases with no gene match: 11. The CDR3: CASSLGLRTGSGQFF. The DNA of the CDR3 is TGTGCCAGCAGCTTAGGACTAAGGACAGGGTCAGGGCAGTTCTTC.

This clone is a singleton in its sample. The J gene is TRBJ1-1, the V gene TRBV6-5; weak D call: TRBD1 (5 bases). Per germline, CDR1 MNHEY and CDR2 SVGAGI. The CDR3 is 16 residues long. V was cut by 4 bases and J by 3 bases, with 18 bases left in between. The CDR3 DNA follows: TGTGCCAGCAGTTCGGGAGTTGGGGCGAGGGACACTGAAGCTTTCTTT. Its protein is CASSSGVGARDTEAFF.

The chain is built from TRBV28 and TRBJ2-2; D possibly corresponds to TRBD2 (6 bases). Per the germline V gene, CDR1 is MDHEN and CDR2 is SYDVKM. The CDR3 has 15 amino acids. V dropped 5 bases and J dropped 1 base, with 11 bases sitting between them. The CDR3 loop is CASSPPGENTGELFF. As DNA, the CDR3 is TGTGCCAGCAGTCCACCGGGAGAGAACACCGGGGAGCTGTTTTTT.

V usage is TRBV11-2 and J usage is TRBJ2-7, with a tentative D call TRBD2 (7 bases). CDR3 length equals 15 residues. The ends were cut back, 7 bases at V and 2 bases at J, with 18 bases in the middle. From germline, CDR1 is SGHAT and CDR2 FQNNGV. The CDR3 coding sequence is TGTGCCAGCACCTTCTTGGGGGGGCTCCCCTACGAGCAGTACTTC. This encodes CASTFLGGLPYEQYF.

This clone came up once. The chain couples TRBV7-2 to TRBJ2-1; 7 bases map to TRBD2. Germline CDR1 reads SGHTA; CDR2 reads FQGNSA. The CDR3 consists of 14 residues. V was pared by 5 bases and J by 7 bases, with 8 bases of the junction left unmatched. The CDR3 nucleotides read TGTGCCAGCAGCGGCCGGGACTACCAGAATGAGCAGTTCTTC. It codes for CASSGRDYQNEQFF.

The chain has TRBV18 and TRBJ1-4; weak D call: TRBD1 (6 bases). This CDR3 comprises 16 residues. V dropped 2 bases and J dropped 8 bases, with 18 bases sitting between them. The germline V gene encodes CDR1 KGHSH and CDR2 LQKENI. CDR3 DNA sequence: TGTGCCAGCTCACCATCGACACAGGGACCTCGGGAAAAACTGTTTTTT. It is translated as CASSPSTQGPREKLFF.

The genes are TRBV11-3 and TRBJ2-1, with 8 nucleotides matching TRBD2. The CDR3 is made up of 12 amino acids. The J segment lost 16 bases and the V segment lost 5 bases, leaving 10 bases of the junction unmatched. Germline values: CDR1 SGHNT, CDR2 YENEEA. In DNA form, the CDR3 reads TGTGCCAGCAGCCCGGGAGGGGGGCGTTGTTTCTTC. It translates to CASSPGGGRCFF.

The genes are TRBV3-1 (or the pseudogene TRBV3-2) and TRBJ2-1; 10 nucleotides align to TRBD2. The V gene end was trimmed by 1 base and the J gene end by 7 bases; junction bases not matched to a gene: 7. The CDR3 runs to 16 residues. From germline, CDR1 is LGHDT and CDR2 YNNKEL (reference sequence). The CDR3 DNA is TGTGCCAGCAGCCAAGCCAGCGGGGGGGCGGGAAATGAGCAGTTCTTC. It specifies CASSQASGGAGNEQFF.

CDR3 in DNA: TGCGCCAGCAGCCAAGATGAATCCGGGGCTGGAAACACCATATATTTT. It encodes CASSQDESGAGNTIYF. The rearrangement uses TRBV4-3 and TRBJ1-3, with unresolved D. This CDR3 region has 16 residues. V was cut by 0 bases and J by 2 bases, with 11 bases left in between. Germline V gene lookup returns CDR1 LGHNA and CDR2 YSLEER.

The gene calls are TRBV7-2 and TRBJ1-2; tentatively, D is TRBD1 (5 bases). From germline, CDR1 is SGHTA and CDR2 FQGNSA. The CDR3 contains 13 residues. The V end was cut by 4 bases, the J end by 2 bases, with 8 bases between. The DNA for the CDR3 is TGTGCCAGCAGCTCGACAGTCAACTATGGCTACACCTTC. Its protein is CASSSTVNYGYTF.

The CDR3 is CASTDRNYNSPLHF. CDR3 bases: TGCGCCAGCACGGACAGGAACTATAATTCACCCCTCCACTTT. The chain couples TRBV10-2 to TRBJ1-6; 7 nucleotides line up with TRBD1. J lost 3 bases, V lost 7 bases, and 3 bases had no gene match. The V gene's germline CDR1 is WSHSY and CDR2 SAAADI. There are 14 residues in the CDR3.

Here the CDR3 DNA reads TGTGCCACCAGTGATGGACTCGAGAGCTCCTACGAGCAGTACTTC. As protein: CATSDGLESSYEQYF. V gene TRBV24-1 combines with J gene TRBJ2-7; D possibly corresponds to TRBD2 (5 bases). The CDR3 is made up of 15 amino acids. Trimming pared 3 bases from V and 0 bases from J, leaving 11 bases between. Germline CDR1 and CDR2: KGHDR and SFDVKD.

J is TRBJ2-2 and V is TRBV5-1; tentatively, D is TRBD1 (6 bases). This CDR3 contains 14 residues. The V gene lost 0 bases and the J gene lost 6 bases, with 9 bases spanning the gap. Germline assignment: CDR1 SGHRS and CDR2 YFSETQ. The CDR3 DNA is TGCGCCAGCAGCTTGGGCGACAGGCCCGGGGAGCTGTTTTTT. This gives the protein CASSLGDRPGELFF.

The chain uses TRBV19 and TRBJ1-1, with TRBD1 identical over 7 bases. The ends lost 8 bases at V and 11 bases at J; junction bases unmatched: 8. This CDR3 has 11 residues. The germline gives CDR1 LNHDA, CDR2 SQIVND (reference sequence). The CDR3 here is CASSRGQDAFF. CDR3 nucleotides: TGTGCCAGTTCTAGGGGGCAAGATGCTTTCTTT.